Each of the 15 T cell receptor beta chains below was sequenced from the same sample in a study of technical replicates of blood from a handful of donors (dated by TCRdb to about 2017). The library was made by the immunoSEQ multiplex PCR assay. TCRdb stores this immuneACCESS table with in-frame sequences only. Part of the clones is absent; in the studies checked, under half of the shortfall reflects unresolved V genes, and no reason is known for the rest. The sample includes 75,000 to 100,000 clones, with roughly 94% observed a single time. Jointly, the top ten make up 0.2% to 0.25% of the sample. The sequenced sample consisted of T cells isolated from PBMCs. These receptors all stem from a human donor in good health.

The chain uses TRBV5-6 and TRBJ2-7; tentatively, D is TRBD1 (6 bases). The CDR3 covers 12 residues. Germline V lookup: CDR1 SGHDT, CDR2 YYEEEE. For the CDR3, the DNA is TGTGCAGGCAGGGGCCCCGTCAACGAGCAGTACTTC. Its protein product is CAGRGPVNEQYF.

The chain combines TRBV5-1 with TRBJ1-3; TRBD1 is a possible D gene (5 bases). This CDR3 has 17 residues. Germline CDR1 is SGHRS and CDR2 is YFSETQ. V lost 4 bases and J lost 4, with 21 bases in between. CDR3 region: CASSPRLLAGVGNTIYF. The CDR3 DNA reads as TGCGCCAGCAGCCCGAGGCTTTTGGCGGGGGTCGGAAACACCATATATTTT.

The chain carries TRBV6-6 and TRBJ1-1; D is unresolved. The germline CDR1 and CDR2 sequences are MNHNY and SVGAGI (reference sequence). The CDR3 loop spans 12 amino acids. Between the trimmed V and J ends, which lost 4 bases and 6 bases, there was a span of 9 bases. This CDR3 is CASSSDGSEAFF. The CDR3, as DNA: TGTGCCAGCAGTTCAGACGGGTCTGAAGCTTTCTTT.

The chain is built from TRBV5-4 and TRBJ2-7; a weak D match, TRBD2 (5 bases). The germline CDR1 and CDR2 sequences are SGHNT and YYREEE (reference sequence). There are 15 residues in the CDR3. The V end was cut by 4 bases, the J end by 1 base, with 15 bases between. In DNA form, the CDR3 reads TGTGCCAGCAGCGTCTCTAGCAGAGGTTCCTACGAGCAGTACTTC. The encoded protein is CASSVSSRGSYEQYF.

The chain is built from TRBV4-1 and TRBJ1-1; D gene unclear. The V gene lost 1 base and the J gene lost 3 bases, with 12 bases spanning the gap. The CDR3 is 15 residues long. The V gene's germline CDR1 is MGHRA and CDR2 YSYEKL. This chain's CDR3 is CASSQAILADTEAFF. The CDR3 DNA sequence: TGCGCCAGCAGCCAAGCAATATTAGCGGACACTGAAGCTTTCTTT.

The V gene is TRBV11-1, the J gene TRBJ1-1; no reliable D call. The V gene's germline CDR1 is SGHAT and CDR2 FQDESV (reference sequence). The CDR3 has 13 residues. The germline V and J ends were trimmed by 1 base and 5 bases, with 8 bases remaining between them. In nucleotides, the CDR3 is TGTGCCAGCAGCTTAGGCCCGGGGACTGAAGCTTTCTTT. Protein sequence: CASSLGPGTEAFF. The whole variable domain, remainder taken from reference TRBV11-1 and TRBJ1-1, is EAEVAQSPRYKITEKSQAVAFWCDPISGHATLYWYRQILGQGPELLVQFQDESVVDDSQLPKDRFSAERLKGVDSTLKIQPAELGDSAMYLCASSLGPGTEAFFGQGTRLTVV.

The chain couples TRBV21-1 to TRBJ2-1; the table gives TRBD1 as D, unverified against the DNA. TRBV21-1 is given as a pseudogene. This CDR3 is built from 16 residues. This CDR3 reads CASTAFITGSYNEQFF. The CDR3, as DNA: TGTGCCAGCACCGCTTTCATTACAGGTTCCTACAATGAGCAGTTCTTC.

This chain joins TRBV6-4 and TRBJ2-1, with no clear D. Germline CDR1 reads MRHNA; CDR2 reads SNTAGT. V was clipped by 0 bases and J by 9 bases, with 18 bases between them. The CDR3 has 16 amino acids. The CDR3 DNA follows: TGTGCCAGCAGTGACTCGACCGCGAGTTCTTGGGCTGAGCAGTTCTTC. Translated: CASSDSTASSWAEQFF.

V is TRBV5-1 and J is TRBJ1-4, with TRBD1 matching over 8 bases. V was pared by 9 bases and J by 10 bases, with 20 bases of the junction left unmatched. The CDR3 totals 16 residues. Germline lookup yields CDR1 SGHRS and CDR2 YFSETQ. The CDR3 DNA follows: TGCGCCACCTATCGGAGGGGACAGGCCCCGCCGGGAAAACTGTTTTTT. Its translation is CATYRRGQAPPGKLFF.

The gene calls are TRBV11-2 and TRBJ2-7, with D possibly matching TRBD2 (5 bases). V was shortened by 0 bases and J by 2 bases, with 8 bases between the two germline ends. The CDR3 runs to 14 residues. The germline CDR1 and CDR2 sequences are SGHAT and FQNNGV. CDR3 DNA: TGTGCCAGCAGCTTAGAGGCGGGCCCCTACGAGCAGTACTTC. Translation: CASSLEAGPYEQYF.

The V call is TRBV11-2, the J call TRBJ2-5; no clear D. Between the trimmed V and J ends, which lost 5 bases and 1 base, there was a span of 8 bases. Germline loops: CDR1 SGHAT, CDR2 FQNNGV. The CDR3 spans 13 residues. The CDR3: CASSPRFQETQYF. In nucleotides, the CDR3 is TGTGCCAGCAGCCCCCGGTTCCAAGAGACCCAGTACTTC. Full variable domain (remainder filled in from reference TRBV11-2 and TRBJ2-5): EAGVAQSPRYKIIEKRQSVAFWCNPISGHATLYWYQQILGQGPKLLIQFQNNGVVDDSQLPKDRFSAERLKGVDSTLKIQPAKLEDSAVYLCASSPRFQETQYFGPGTRLLVL.

V is TRBV15 and J is TRBJ1-2; D ambiguous. The V end lost 1 base, the J end lost 4 bases, and 7 bases lay between the germline ends. The CDR3 length is 13 residues. The germline V gene encodes CDR1 LNHNV and CDR2 YYDKDF (reference sequence). The CDR3 DNA reads as TGTGCCACCAGCAGAGGACAAAGCTATGGCTACACCTTC. The encoded protein is CATSRGQSYGYTF.

This chain uses TRBV7-9 with TRBJ1-5; a weak D match, TRBD1 (5 bases). CDR3 length: 14 residues. V was trimmed by 2 bases and J by 9 bases, leaving 14 bases between them. Germline loops: CDR1 SEHNR, CDR2 FQNEAQ (reference sequence). CDR3 nucleotide sequence: TGTGCCAGCAGCTTACAGGGTGAACGCGGGCCCCAGCATTTT. This encodes CASSLQGERGPQHF. Filled out from reference TRBV7-9 and TRBJ1-5, the complete variable domain reads DTGVSQNPRHKITKRGQNVTFRCDPISEHNRLYWYRQTLGQGPEFLTYFQNEAQLEKSRLLSDRFSAERPKGSFSTLEIQRTEQGDSAMYLCASSLQGERGPQHFGDGTRLSIL.

The chain employs TRBV6-5 and TRBJ1-3; 8 nucleotides line up with TRBD1. CDR3 length equals 15 residues. Trimming at V came to 8 bases and at J to 2 bases, leaving 8 bases not matched to a gene. Germline V gives CDR1 MNHEY, CDR2 SVGAGI. Written as DNA, the CDR3 is TGTGCCAGCGGGGCGCAGGGGGCGGCTGGAAACACCATATATTTT. The encoded protein is CASGAQGAAGNTIYF.

The V gene is TRBV28, the J gene TRBJ2-3; TRBD2 aligns across 7 bases. V shed 5 bases, J shed 2 bases, and the junction held 7 bases outside the gene matches. CDR3 length equals 15 residues. Looked up from germline, CDR1 is MDHEN and CDR2 is SYDVKM. CDR3 nucleotides: TGTGCCAGCAGTCGCCGCAGCGGGATCACAGATACGCAGTATTTT. It specifies CASSRRSGITDTQYF.